This T cell receptor (beta chain) originates from a study of blood T cells in healthy people across ages. This clonotype has just a few counts. Through a sample-barcoded 5' primer and a J-beta primer mix, a second PCR was run for 7 to 11 cycles. MiXCR was run by TCRdb on the 5' RACE reads, yielding one entry per CDR3 protein. The table includes about 840,000 distinct CDR3 sequences, about 28% detected once. This sample was also put to use in a study of T cells of mothers and their children. That study adds: Persisting microchimeric T cell clones went undetected.

The clonotype originates from a woman aged 40 to 50 in good health. Sequencing input: blood.

The CDR3 DNA is TGTGCCAGCAGTTACTCATGGACACGACCCCTCACCTTC. Protein sequence: CASSYSWTRPLTF. The V and J genes are TRBV6-5 and TRBJ1-2, with D tentatively TRBD1 (5 bases). CDR1 MNHEY and CDR2 SVGAGI come from the germline V gene. V shed 0 bases and J shed 13 bases, with 15 bases lying between them. The CDR3 runs 13 residues.